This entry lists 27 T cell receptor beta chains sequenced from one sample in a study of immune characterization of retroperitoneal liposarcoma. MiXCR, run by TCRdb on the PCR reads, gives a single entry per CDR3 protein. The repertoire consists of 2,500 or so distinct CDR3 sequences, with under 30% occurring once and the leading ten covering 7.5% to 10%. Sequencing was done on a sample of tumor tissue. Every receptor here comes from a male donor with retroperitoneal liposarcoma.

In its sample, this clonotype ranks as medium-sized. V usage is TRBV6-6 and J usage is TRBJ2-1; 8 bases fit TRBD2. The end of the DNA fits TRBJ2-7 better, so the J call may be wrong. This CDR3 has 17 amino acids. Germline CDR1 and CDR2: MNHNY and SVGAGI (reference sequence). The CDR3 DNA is TGTGCCAGCAGTTACTCGACCCCGGGCCGGGGGGGCTACGAGCAGTACTTC. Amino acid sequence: CASSYSTPGRGGYEQYF.

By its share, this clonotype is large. The DNA of the CDR3 is TGTGCCAGCAGAGTACATGGATACAATGAGCAGTTCTTC. As protein: CASRVHGYNEQFF. V is TRBV6-1 and J is TRBJ2-1; D gene ambiguous. Germline values: CDR1 MNHNS, CDR2 SASEGT. The germline V and J ends were trimmed by 6 bases and 4 bases, with 10 bases remaining between them. The CDR3 totals 13 residues.

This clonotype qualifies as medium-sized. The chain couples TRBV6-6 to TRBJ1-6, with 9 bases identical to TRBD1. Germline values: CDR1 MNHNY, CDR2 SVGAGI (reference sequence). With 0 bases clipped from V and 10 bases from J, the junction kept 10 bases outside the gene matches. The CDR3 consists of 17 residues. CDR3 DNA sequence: TGTGCCAGCAGTTACTCCCAGGGGGGGACAGGGCACTCACCCCTCCACTTT. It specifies CASSYSQGGTGHSPLHF.

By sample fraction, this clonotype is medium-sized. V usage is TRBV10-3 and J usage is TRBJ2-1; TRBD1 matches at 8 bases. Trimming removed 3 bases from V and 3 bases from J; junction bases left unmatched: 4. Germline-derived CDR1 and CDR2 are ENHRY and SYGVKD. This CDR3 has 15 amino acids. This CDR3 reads CAISDRTGYYNEQFF. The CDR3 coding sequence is TGTGCCATCAGTGACCGGACAGGGTACTACAATGAGCAGTTCTTC.

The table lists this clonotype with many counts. The DNA of the CDR3 is TGTGCCAGCAGCTCGAGGCTTCGGGGAAATGAGCAGTTCTTC. It is translated as CASSSRLRGNEQFF. V usage is TRBV7-6 and J usage is TRBJ2-4, with D possibly being TRBD2 (5 bases). The J call is doubtful: the DNA matches TRBJ2-1 better. CDR1 and CDR2 from the germline V gene are SGHVS and FNYEAQ. CDR3 length: 14 residues.

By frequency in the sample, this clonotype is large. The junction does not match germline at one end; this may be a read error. CDR3 loop: CASSYSVVISSYEQYF. CDR3 sequence (DNA): TGTGCCAGCAGTTACTCAGTGGTTATTAGCTCCTATGAGCAGTACTTC. The chain uses TRBV6-6 and TRBJ2-1; D uncertain. The DNA end is a closer match to TRBJ2-7, so the J assignment may be wrong. The CDR3 is 16 residues long. CDR1 is MNHNY, CDR2 SVGAGI, per germline (reference sequence).

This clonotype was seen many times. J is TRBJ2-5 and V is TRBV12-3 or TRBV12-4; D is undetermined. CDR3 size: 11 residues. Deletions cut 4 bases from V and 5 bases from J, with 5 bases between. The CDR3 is CASSSFETQYF. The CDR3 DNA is TGTGCCAGCAGTTCCTTTGAGACCCAGTACTTC.

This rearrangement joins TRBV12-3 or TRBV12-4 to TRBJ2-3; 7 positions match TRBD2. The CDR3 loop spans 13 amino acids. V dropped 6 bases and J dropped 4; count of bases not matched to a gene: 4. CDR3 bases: TGTGCCAGCAGAGACGGACTAGCAGATACGCAGTATTTT. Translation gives CASRDGLADTQYF.

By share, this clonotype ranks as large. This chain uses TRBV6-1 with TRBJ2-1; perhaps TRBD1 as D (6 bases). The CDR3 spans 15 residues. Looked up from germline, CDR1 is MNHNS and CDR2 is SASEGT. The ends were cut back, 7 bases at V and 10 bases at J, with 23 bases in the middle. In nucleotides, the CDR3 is TGTGCCAGCAAACTCCTTGGACAGAGAGACTACGAGCAGTTCTTC. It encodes CASKLLGQRDYEQFF.

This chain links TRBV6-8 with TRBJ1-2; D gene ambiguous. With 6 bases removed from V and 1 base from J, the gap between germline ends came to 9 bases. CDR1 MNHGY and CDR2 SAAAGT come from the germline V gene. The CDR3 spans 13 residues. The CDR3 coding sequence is TGTGCCAGCAGCACCGACGTTAACTATGGCTACACCTTC. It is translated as CASSTDVNYGYTF.

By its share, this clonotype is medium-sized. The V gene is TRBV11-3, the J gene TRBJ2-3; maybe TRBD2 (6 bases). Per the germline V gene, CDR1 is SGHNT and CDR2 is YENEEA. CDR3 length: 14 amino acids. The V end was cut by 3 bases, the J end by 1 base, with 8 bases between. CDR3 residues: CASSFSSGTDTQYF. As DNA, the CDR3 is TGTGCCAGCAGCTTTTCTAGCGGCACAGATACGCAGTATTTT.

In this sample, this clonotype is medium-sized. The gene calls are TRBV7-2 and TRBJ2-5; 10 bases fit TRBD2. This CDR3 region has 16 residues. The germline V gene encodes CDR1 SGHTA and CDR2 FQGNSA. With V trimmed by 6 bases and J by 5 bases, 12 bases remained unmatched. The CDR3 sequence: CASSFGLAAGGETQYF. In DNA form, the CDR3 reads TGTGCCAGCAGTTTCGGACTAGCGGCGGGCGGCGAGACCCAGTACTTC.

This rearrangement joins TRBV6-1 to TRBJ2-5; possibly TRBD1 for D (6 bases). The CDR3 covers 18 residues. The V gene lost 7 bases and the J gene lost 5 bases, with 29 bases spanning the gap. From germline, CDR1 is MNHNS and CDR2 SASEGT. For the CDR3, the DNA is TGTGCCAGCACCCCCTGGGGTGACTACTCATCAGGGGTCGAGACCCAGTACTTC. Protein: CASTPWGDYSSGVETQYF.

The CDR3 here is CASSLWSSGRARVSSYNEQFF. The DNA for the CDR3 is TGTGCCAGCAGTTTATGGTCTAGCGGGAGGGCTCGTGTAAGCTCCTACAATGAGCAGTTCTTC. The V and J genes are TRBV27 and TRBJ2-1; 12 nucleotides line up with TRBD2. The CDR3 spans 21 residues. Germline V CDR1 and CDR2: MNHEY, SMNVEV (reference sequence). Germline trimming cut 1 base from V and 0 bases from J; bases unmatched to any gene: 13.

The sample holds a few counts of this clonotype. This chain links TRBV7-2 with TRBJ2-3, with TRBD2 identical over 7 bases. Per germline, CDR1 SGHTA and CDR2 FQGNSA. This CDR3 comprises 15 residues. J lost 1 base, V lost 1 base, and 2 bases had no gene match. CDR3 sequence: CASSLGSGGTDTQYF. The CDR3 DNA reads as TGTGCCAGCAGCTTAGGGAGCGGGGGCACAGATACGCAGTATTTT.

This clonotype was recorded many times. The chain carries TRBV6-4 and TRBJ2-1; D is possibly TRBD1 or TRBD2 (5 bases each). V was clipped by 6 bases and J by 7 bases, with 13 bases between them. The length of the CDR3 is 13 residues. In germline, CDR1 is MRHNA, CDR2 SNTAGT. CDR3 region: CASSSGTANEQFF. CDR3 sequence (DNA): TGTGCCAGCAGCTCCGGGACCGCTAATGAGCAGTTCTTC.

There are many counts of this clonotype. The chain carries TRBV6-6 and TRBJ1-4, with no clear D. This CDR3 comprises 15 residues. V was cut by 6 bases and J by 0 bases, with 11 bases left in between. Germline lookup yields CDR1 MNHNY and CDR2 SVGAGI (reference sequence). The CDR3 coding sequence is TGTGCCAGCAGAGGCAACCGGGCAACTAATGAAAAACTGTTTTTT. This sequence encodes CASRGNRATNEKLFF.

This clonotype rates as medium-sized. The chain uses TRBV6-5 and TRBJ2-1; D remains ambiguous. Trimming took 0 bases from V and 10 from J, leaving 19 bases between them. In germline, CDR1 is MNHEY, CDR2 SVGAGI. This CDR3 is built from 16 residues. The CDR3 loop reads CASSYSVVISSYEQFF. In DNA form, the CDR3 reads TGTGCCAGCAGTTACTCAGTGGTTATTAGCTCCTACGAGCAGTTCTTC.

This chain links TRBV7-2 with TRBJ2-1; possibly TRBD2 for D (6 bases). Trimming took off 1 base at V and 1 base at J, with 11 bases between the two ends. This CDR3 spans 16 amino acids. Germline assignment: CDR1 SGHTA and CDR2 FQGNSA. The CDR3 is CASSLVLAVSYNEQFF. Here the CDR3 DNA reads TGTGCCAGCAGCTTAGTATTAGCGGTTTCCTACAATGAGCAGTTCTTC.

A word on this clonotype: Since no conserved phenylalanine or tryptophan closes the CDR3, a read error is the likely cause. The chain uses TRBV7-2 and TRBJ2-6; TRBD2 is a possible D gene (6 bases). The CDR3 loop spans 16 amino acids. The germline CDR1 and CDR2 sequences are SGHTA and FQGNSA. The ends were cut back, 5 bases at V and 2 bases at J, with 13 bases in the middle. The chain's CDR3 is CASSPRRGPGANVLTL. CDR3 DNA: TGTGCCAGCAGCCCAAGGCGGGGTCCTGGGGCCAACGTCCTGACTTTA.

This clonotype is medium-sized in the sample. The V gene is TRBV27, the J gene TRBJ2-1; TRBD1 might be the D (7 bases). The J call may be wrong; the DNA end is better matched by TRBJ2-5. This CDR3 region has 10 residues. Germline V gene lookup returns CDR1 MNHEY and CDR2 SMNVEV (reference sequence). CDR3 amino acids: CAAGGETQYF. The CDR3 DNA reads TGTGCCGCAGGGGGGGAGACCCAGTACTTC.

The CDR3 protein is CASSKGARNYGYTF. CDR3 nucleotide sequence: TGTGCCAGCAGTAAAGGGGCTCGTAACTATGGCTACACCTTC. This rearrangement joins TRBV27 to TRBJ1-2; the D gene is possibly TRBD1 (5 bases). Germline-derived CDR1 and CDR2 are MNHEY and SMNVEV (reference sequence). With 5 bases removed from V and 1 base from J, the gap between germline ends came to 11 bases. CDR3 length: 14 amino acids.

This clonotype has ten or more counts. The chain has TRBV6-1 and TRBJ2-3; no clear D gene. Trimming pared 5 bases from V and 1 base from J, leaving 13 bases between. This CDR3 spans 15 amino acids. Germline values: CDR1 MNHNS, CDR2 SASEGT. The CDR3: CASSYKGRGTDTQYF. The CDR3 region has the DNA TGTGCCAGCAGTTATAAGGGTAGGGGCACAGATACGCAGTATTTT.

The DNA of the CDR3 is TGTGCCATCAGCAAATTTACAGGGGTTAACACTGAAGCTTTCTTT. Translating it yields CAISKFTGVNTEAFF. The chain joins TRBV10-3 to TRBJ1-1; 7 bases line up with TRBD1. Germline V gives CDR1 ENHRY, CDR2 SYGVKD. J lost 2 bases, V lost 6 bases, and 9 bases had no gene match. The CDR3 has 15 amino acids.

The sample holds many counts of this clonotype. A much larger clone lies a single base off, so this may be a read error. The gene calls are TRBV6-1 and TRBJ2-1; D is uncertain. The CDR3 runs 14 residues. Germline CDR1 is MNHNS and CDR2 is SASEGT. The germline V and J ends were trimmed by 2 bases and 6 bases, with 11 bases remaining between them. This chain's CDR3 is CASSERVAGNEQFF. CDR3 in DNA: TGTGCCAGCAGTGAACGTGTCGCCGGCAATGAGCAGTTCTTC.

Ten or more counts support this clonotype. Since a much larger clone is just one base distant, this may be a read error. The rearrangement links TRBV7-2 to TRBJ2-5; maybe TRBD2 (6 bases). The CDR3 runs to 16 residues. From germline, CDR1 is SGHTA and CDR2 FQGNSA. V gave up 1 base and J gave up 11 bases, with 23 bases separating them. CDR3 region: CASSLVGGGSHNEQYF. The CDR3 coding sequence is TGTGCCAGCAGCTTAGTCGGCGGAGGGTCTCACAATGAGCAGTACTTC.

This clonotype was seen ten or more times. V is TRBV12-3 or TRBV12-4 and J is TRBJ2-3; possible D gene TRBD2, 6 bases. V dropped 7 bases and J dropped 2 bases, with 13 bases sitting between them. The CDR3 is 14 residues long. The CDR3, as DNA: TGTGCCAGCACCTTGGGGGGAACCACAGATACGCAGTATTTT. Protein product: CASTLGGTTDTQYF.